This T cell receptor (beta chain) was recorded in a study of blood T cell repertoires in COVID-19. Enrollees, about 18 to 90 years old, lived in some 24 US areas. Clinical histories supplied by participants themselves formed the basis of cohort assignment. Profiled with immunoSEQ multiplex PCR; TCRdb holds only in-frame clones, not every one. The sample lists approximately 180,000 clones; 89% were seen once. The source of this sequence is a woman in her thirties or forties with acute COVID-19. The specimen sequenced was PBMCs or T cells enriched from blood (not recorded which).

CDR3 bases: TGTGCCAGCAGGTCGGGACAGAGTCTCTACGAGCAGTACTTC. Protein: CASRSGQSLYEQYF. The V and J genes are TRBV5-6 and TRBJ2-7, with TRBD1 identical over 7 bases. V lost 5 bases, J lost 3 bases, and 8 bases stayed unmatched. The length of the CDR3 is 14 residues. CDR1 is SGHDT and CDR2 is YYEEEE in the germline V gene.